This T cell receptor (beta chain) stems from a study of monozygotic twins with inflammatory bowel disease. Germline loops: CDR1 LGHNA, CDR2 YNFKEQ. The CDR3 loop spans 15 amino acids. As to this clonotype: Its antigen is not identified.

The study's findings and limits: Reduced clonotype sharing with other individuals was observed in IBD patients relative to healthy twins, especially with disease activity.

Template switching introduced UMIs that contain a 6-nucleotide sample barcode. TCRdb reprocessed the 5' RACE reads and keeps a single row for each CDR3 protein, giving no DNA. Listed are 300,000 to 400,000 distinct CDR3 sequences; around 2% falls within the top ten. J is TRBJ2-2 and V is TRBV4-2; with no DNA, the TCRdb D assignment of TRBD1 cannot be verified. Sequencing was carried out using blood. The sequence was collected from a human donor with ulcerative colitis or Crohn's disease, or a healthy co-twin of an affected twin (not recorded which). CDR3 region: CASSQDAGMIGELFF.